These T cell receptor beta chains were read from a single sample in a study of molecular identifiers for immune sequencing clone quantification. TCRdb re-derived calls from the PCR reads in MiXCR, one entry per CDR3 protein. The top ten clones hold 0.7% to 0.95% of a sample with about 630,000 distinct CDR3 sequences, about 25% of them seen once. The specimen sequenced was naive CD8+ T cells from blood, with Jurkat cell RNA spiked in. All receptors come from a human donor in good health. Some libraries in this study had Jurkat cell RNA spiked in. Both conserved end residues are part of each CDR3. Each record gives: V gene, clone size, J gene, D gene, CDR3 protein, CDR3 DNA. A D gene is named only where the DNA matches it firmly. Size is omitted from some rows. Given values are once, few, many or a class for expanded clones.

v_gene: TRBV7-9; abundance: -; j_gene: TRBJ2-7; d_gene: TRBD2; CDR3aa: CASSLPRASGLAGEKATYEQYF; CDR3nt: TGTGCCAGCAGCTTACCGCGAGCCTCGGGACTAGCGGGAGAGAAGGCTACCTACGAGCAGTACTTC
v_gene: TRBV7-9; abundance: few; j_gene: TRBJ2-7; d_gene: TRBD1; CDR3aa: CASSLGTGINEQYF; CDR3nt: TGTGCCAGCAGCCTCGGGACAGGCATCAACGAGCAGTACTTC
v_gene: TRBV6-5; abundance: -; j_gene: TRBJ2-7; d_gene: -; CDR3aa: CASSFTHSEVYEQYF; CDR3nt: TGTGCCAGCAGTTTCACACACTCAGAGGTCTACGAGCAGTACTTC
v_gene: TRBV4-1; abundance: many; j_gene: TRBJ2-7; d_gene: -; CDR3aa: CASSQGVRYEQYF; CDR3nt: TGCGCCAGCAGCCAAGGGGTGCGCTACGAGCAGTACTTC
v_gene: TRBV7-8; abundance: -; j_gene: TRBJ2-2; d_gene: TRBD1; CDR3aa: CASGKGTGLSGELFF; CDR3nt: TGTGCCAGCGGCAAGGGGACAGGGTTGAGCGGGGAGCTGTTTTTT
v_gene: TRBV7-2; abundance: -; j_gene: TRBJ2-7; d_gene: TRBD2; CDR3aa: CASRAGDIQGHEQYF; CDR3nt: TGTGCCAGCAGGGCGGGGGATATTCAAGGCCACGAGCAGTACTTC
v_gene: TRBV12-3/TRBV12-4; abundance: few; j_gene: TRBJ1-5; d_gene: -; CDR3aa: CASSSGDSGQPQHF; CDR3nt: TGTGCCAGCAGTTCAGGGGACTCGGGGCAGCCCCAGCATTTT
v_gene: TRBV6-5; abundance: many; j_gene: TRBJ1-1; d_gene: -; CDR3aa: CASSGGGRGRTEAFF; CDR3nt: TGTGCCAGCAGTGGGGGCGGTCGGGGACGGACTGAAGCTTTCTTT
v_gene: TRBV4-1; abundance: many; j_gene: TRBJ2-5; d_gene: -; CDR3aa: CASSQEGTGQETQYF; CDR3nt: TGCGCCAGCAGCCAAGAGGGGACGGGTCAAGAGACCCAGTACTTC
v_gene: TRBV19; abundance: -; j_gene: TRBJ2-7; d_gene: -; CDR3aa: CASRSRGHYEQYF; CDR3nt: TGTGCCAGTAGGTCCCGGGGACACTACGAGCAGTACTTC
v_gene: TRBV6-5; abundance: few; j_gene: TRBJ2-2; d_gene: -; CDR3aa: CASSYSSGAGRTGELFF; CDR3nt: TGTGCCAGCAGTTACTCTTCCGGGGCAGGGAGGACCGGGGAGCTGTTTTTT
v_gene: TRBV14; abundance: many; j_gene: TRBJ2-7; d_gene: -; CDR3aa: CASSHGGAYEQYF; CDR3nt: TGCGCCAGCAGCCACGGGGGAGCCTACGAGCAGTACTTC
v_gene: TRBV4-3; abundance: many; j_gene: TRBJ1-6; d_gene: -; CDR3aa: CASSPADSYSPLHF; CDR3nt: TGCGCCAGCAGCCCAGCGGACAGCTATTCACCCCTCCACTTT
v_gene: TRBV6-5; abundance: many; j_gene: TRBJ2-3; d_gene: TRBD2; CDR3aa: CASSYSGLAGFGDTQYF; CDR3nt: TGTGCCAGCAGTTACTCGGGACTAGCGGGATTCGGAGATACGCAGTATTTT
v_gene: TRBV6-5; abundance: many; j_gene: TRBJ2-5; d_gene: -; CDR3aa: CASSYSWGEETQYF; CDR3nt: TGTGCCAGCAGTTACTCGTGGGGGGAAGAGACCCAGTACTTC
v_gene: TRBV4-2; abundance: -; j_gene: TRBJ1-1; d_gene: -; CDR3aa: CASRQVSGATEAFF; CDR3nt: TGTGCCAGCCGCCAAGTATCGGGAGCCACTGAAGCTTTCTTT
v_gene: TRBV20-1; abundance: -; j_gene: TRBJ2-7; d_gene: TRBD1; CDR3aa: CSARAPTGTGGSEQYF; CDR3nt: TGCAGTGCTAGGGCCCCAACCGGGACAGGGGGCTCCGAGCAGTACTTC